The 15 T cell receptor beta chains presented below share a single source sample, sequenced in a study of blood T cell repertoires in COVID-19. Assay: immunoSEQ multiplex PCR; the TCRdb copy retains only in-frame clones and omits some. The sample gives 240,000 or so clones, roughly nine tenths of which show up once; 6.2% is in the top ten. The material sequenced was peripheral blood. The receptor source for this set is a man aged 55 to 70 with acute or convalescent COVID-19.

The chain carries TRBV6-6 and TRBJ1-4; perhaps TRBD1 as D (5 bases). Germline values: CDR1 MNHNY, CDR2 SVGAGI (reference sequence). The CDR3 sequence is 16 residues long. The V end lost 2 bases, the J end lost 8 bases, and 18 bases lay between the germline ends. CDR3 loop: CASSYGSGRFGEKLFF. The CDR3 region has the DNA TGTGCCAGCAGTTACGGCTCAGGGCGTTTCGGCGAAAAACTGTTTTTT.

This chain joins TRBV2 and TRBJ2-3; 12 nucleotides match TRBD2. CDR3 length: 17 residues. Germline assignment: CDR1 SNHLY and CDR2 FYNNEI. Losses at the gene ends were 6 bases for V and 2 bases for J; bases not matched to a gene: 9. The CDR3 nucleotides read TGTGCCAGCAGGGACTTACGGACTAGCGGGACCACAGATACGCAGTATTTT. Its protein is CASRDLRTSGTTDTQYF.

The J gene is TRBJ2-7, the V gene TRBV11-3; 8 bases are shared with TRBD2. V shed 1 base and J 7 bases; nucleotides not matched to a gene: 9. This CDR3 spans 15 amino acids. Germline CDR1 and CDR2: SGHNT and YENEEA. The chain's CDR3 is CASSLATSGGGEQYF. DNA of the CDR3: TGTGCCAGCAGCTTAGCAACTAGCGGAGGCGGGGAGCAGTACTTC.

This clone was picked up a small number of times. This rearrangement joins TRBV6-5 to TRBJ1-2; perhaps TRBD1 as D (6 bases). V lost 5 bases, J lost 3 bases, and 13 bases lay in between. Germline loops: CDR1 MNHEY, CDR2 SVGAGI. CDR3 length: 14 residues. Here the CDR3 DNA reads TGTGCCAGCAGTCCCCAGGACAGTTACTATGGCTACACCTTC. Protein product: CASSPQDSYYGYTF.

This chain connects TRBV4-1 to TRBJ2-1; 9 positions agree with TRBD2. The CDR3 extends over 16 amino acids. Losses at the gene ends were 0 bases for V and 5 bases for J; bases not matched to a gene: 5. Germline loops: CDR1 MGHRA, CDR2 YSYEKL. The CDR3 DNA reads as TGCGCCAGCAGCCAAGATAGGGCTAGCGGGAACAATGAGCAGTTCTTC. Its protein is CASSQDRASGNNEQFF.

The V call is TRBV4-2, the J call TRBJ2-2, with 8 bases matching TRBD2. This CDR3 has 17 amino acids. Germline assignment: CDR1 LGHNA and CDR2 YNFKEQ. The ends lost 5 bases at V and 3 bases at J; junction bases unmatched: 11. CDR3 protein: CASSYSTSGPYTGELFF. For the CDR3, the DNA is TGTGCCAGCAGCTACTCAACTAGCGGACCTTACACCGGGGAGCTGTTTTTT.

This chain connects TRBV29-1 to TRBJ1-2; possibly TRBD1 for D (6 bases). CDR1 and CDR2 from the germline V gene are SQVTM and ANQGSEA. CDR3 length: 13 residues. Trimming took 4 bases from V and 7 from J, leaving 16 bases between them. DNA of the CDR3: TGCAGCGTTGCCTCGGGTCTGGGGGCTGGCTACACCTTC. It codes for CSVASGLGAGYTF.

This sequence joins TRBV6-5 and TRBJ2-7; 7 nucleotides line up with TRBD1. The CDR3 extends over 14 amino acids. Germline CDR1 MNHEY, CDR2 SVGAGI. The V segment lost 5 bases and the J segment 0 bases; nucleotides outside the gene matches: 4. DNA of the CDR3: TGTGCCAGCAGTCCCCGGACAGGCTCCTACGAGCAGTACTTC. Its protein is CASSPRTGSYEQYF.

The chain carries TRBV7-9 and TRBJ2-5, with 8 positions matching TRBD1. The CDR3 has 15 residues. In germline, CDR1 is SEHNR, CDR2 FQNEAQ (reference sequence). V lost 4 bases to trimming and J lost 4 bases; unmatched junction nucleotides: 8. In nucleotides, the CDR3 is TGTGCCAGCAGCTCGATTCAGGGGGCGGGAGAGACCCAGTACTTC. The encoded protein is CASSSIQGAGETQYF.

J is TRBJ2-7 and V is TRBV28, with 10 nucleotides matching TRBD2. Germline CDR1 and CDR2: MDHEN and SYDVKM. V trimming: 4 bases; J trimming: 5 bases; junction bases outside the gene matches: 14. The CDR3 is 17 amino acids. The CDR3 is CASSSQREGRGIHEQYF. The CDR3 nucleotides read TGTGCCAGCAGTTCCCAGCGGGAGGGACGCGGAATCCACGAGCAGTACTTC. The variable domain in full, completed from reference TRBV28 and TRBJ2-7, reads DVKVTQSSRYLVKRTGEKVFLECVQDMDHENMFWYRQDPGLGLRLIYFSYDVKMKEKGDIPEGYSVSREKKERFSLILESASTNQTSMYLCASSSQREGRGIHEQYFGPGTRLTVT.

CDR3 protein: CASSYPGLAGGQAQYF. DNA of the CDR3: TGTGCCAGCAGTTACCCAGGACTAGCGGGAGGACAAGCCCAGTACTTC. This chain uses TRBV6-2 or TRBV6-3 with TRBJ2-5; 14 bases are a match to TRBD2. Trimming took 2 bases from V and 9 from J; bases not matched to a gene: 8. Germline V lookup: CDR1 MNHEY, CDR2 SVGEGT. The CDR3 is made up of 16 amino acids.

The chain couples TRBV6-5 to TRBJ2-3; D is perhaps TRBD2 (6 bases). This CDR3 comprises 14 residues. Trimming cost V 7 bases and J 8 bases, with 19 bases left between them. The V gene's germline CDR1 is MNHEY and CDR2 SVGAGI. The CDR3 region is CASTQLAGQGTQYF. Here the CDR3 DNA reads TGTGCCAGCACCCAGCTTGCGGGGCAGGGTACGCAGTATTTT.

CDR3 region: CASRELRDRGPNYGYTF. CDR3 DNA sequence: TGTGCCAGTAGAGAATTACGGGACAGGGGGCCTAACTATGGCTACACCTTC. This sequence joins TRBV19 and TRBJ1-2, with 12 positions matching TRBD1. The CDR3 is made up of 17 amino acids. Germline V CDR1 and CDR2: LNHDA, SQIVND (reference sequence). The V segment lost 6 bases and the J segment 0 bases; nucleotides outside the gene matches: 8.

V and J are TRBV5-1 and TRBJ2-7, with D possibly being TRBD2 (5 bases). CDR3 length: 15 amino acids. Trimming shortened V by 1 base and J by 3 bases, and 14 bases separated the two germline ends. CDR1 is SGHRS and CDR2 is YFSETQ in the germline V gene. CDR3: CASSLSSGEFYEQYF. CDR3 sequence (DNA): TGCGCCAGCAGCTTGAGTTCCGGGGAATTCTACGAGCAGTACTTC.

This chain joins TRBV9 and TRBJ2-2, with 7 positions matching TRBD2. V was pared by 3 bases and J by 6 bases, with 14 bases of the junction left unmatched. Germline values: CDR1 SGDLS, CDR2 YYNGEE. This CDR3 spans 17 amino acids. CDR3 residues: CASSADLGREIAGELFF. The CDR3 DNA reads TGTGCCAGCAGCGCCGACTTAGGGCGGGAGATCGCCGGGGAGCTGTTTTTT.